A single TCR beta chain is shown here with its context. Its antigen remains unidentified. Data came from immunoSEQ multiplex PCR; TCRdb stores just in-frame clones and leaves some out. Of around 990,000 clones detected, 60% to 85% appear once; the ten largest clones hold approximately 0.95%. The CDR3 sequence is 16 residues long. The data were taken from a study of shared clonotypes between healthy human individuals. Study results and caveats: Between a few donors, naive CD4 clonotypes were shared at a level of about 5%. Only blood was sampled, and tissue TCR repertoires likely differ from blood ones.

Every donor was a Caucasian adult from Nashville, Tennessee. This rearrangement joins TRBV21-1 to TRBJ2-7; the table's D call of TRBD2 was not tested on the DNA. TRBV21-1 is a known pseudogene. The TCR sequence derives from a man aged 18 to 29 in good health. Some clones in this sample may be carry-over from other donors' samples. Material: memory CD4+ T cells from PBMCs. The subset is: CD45RA-negative fraction. CDR3 loop: CASSNPSWGGIYEQYF. The DNA of the CDR3 is TGTGCCAGCAGCAACCCCTCTTGGGGAGGGATCTACGAGCAGTACTTC.